This T cell receptor beta chain came from a study of T cells in localized non-small cell lung cancer. This table comes from immunoSEQ multiplex PCR, and its TCRdb copy is limited to in-frame clones, with some not included. The table records under 100,000 clones, roughly 91% of them present only once. The study, taken as a whole, reports: Among blood samples, higher T cell density accompanied longer overall survival. Uninvolved adjacent lung, not tumor, had the highest T cell clonality. Researchers found a median around 50 of the top 100 tumor clones in adjacent lung.

V gave up 8 bases and J gave up 10 bases; unmatched junction bases: 12. The germline V gene has CDR1 KGHSH and CDR2 LQKENI. The CDR3 is 14 residues long. A word on this clone: Its antigen is unknown.

This sequence was found in a woman aged 40-70 years with stage I squamous cell lung carcinoma. The V call is TRBV18, the J call TRBJ2-1, with TRBD1 matching over 9 bases. The material was peripheral blood, obtained before any cancer treatment. CDR3 sequence: CASLARDRVSEQFF. CDR3 DNA sequence: TGTGCCAGCCTCGCTCGGGACAGGGTCAGCGAGCAGTTCTTC.